This record looks at one TCR beta chain sequence and its context. The data were obtained in a study of T cell changes during pregnancy in multiple sclerosis. The ends were cut back, 2 bases at V and 5 bases at J, with 9 bases in the middle. The CDR3 has 13 residues. Germline V gene data show CDR1 as MNHNS and CDR2 as SASEGT. The protocol was immunoSEQ multiplex PCR, while the TCRdb copy is restricted to in-frame clones and leaves out a portion. The sample carries under 110,000 clones, about 90% recorded once. This specimen was peripheral blood, taken before pregnancy. The chain uses TRBV6-1 and TRBJ1-1; no reliable D call. The sequence came from a female donor with multiple sclerosis, enrolled in a pregnancy study. CDR3 protein: CASSESARTEAFF. DNA of the CDR3: TGTGCCAGCAGTGAAAGTGCGAGAACTGAAGCTTTCTTT.